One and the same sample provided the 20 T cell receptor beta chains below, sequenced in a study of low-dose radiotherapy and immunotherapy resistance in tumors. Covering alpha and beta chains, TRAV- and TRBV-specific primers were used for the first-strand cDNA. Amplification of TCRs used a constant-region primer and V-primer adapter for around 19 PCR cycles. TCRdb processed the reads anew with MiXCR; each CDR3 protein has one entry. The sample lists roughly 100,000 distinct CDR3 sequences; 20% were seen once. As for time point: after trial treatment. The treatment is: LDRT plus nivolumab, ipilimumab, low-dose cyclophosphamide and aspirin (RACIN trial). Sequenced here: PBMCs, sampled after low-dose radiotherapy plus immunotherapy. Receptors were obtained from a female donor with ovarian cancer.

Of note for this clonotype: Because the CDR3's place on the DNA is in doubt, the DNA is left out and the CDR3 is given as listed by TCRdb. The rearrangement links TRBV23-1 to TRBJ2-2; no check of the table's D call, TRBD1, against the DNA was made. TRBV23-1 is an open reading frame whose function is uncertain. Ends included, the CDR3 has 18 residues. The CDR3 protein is CAVPQGQGKSEHRGAVFF.

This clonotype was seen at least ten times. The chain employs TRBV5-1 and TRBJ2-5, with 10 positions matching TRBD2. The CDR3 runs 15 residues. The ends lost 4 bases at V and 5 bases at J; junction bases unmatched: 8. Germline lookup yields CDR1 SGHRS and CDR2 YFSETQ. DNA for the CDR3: TGCGCCAGCAGCGTAACCGGGACTAGCGTGGAGACCCAGTACTTC. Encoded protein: CASSVTGTSVETQYF.

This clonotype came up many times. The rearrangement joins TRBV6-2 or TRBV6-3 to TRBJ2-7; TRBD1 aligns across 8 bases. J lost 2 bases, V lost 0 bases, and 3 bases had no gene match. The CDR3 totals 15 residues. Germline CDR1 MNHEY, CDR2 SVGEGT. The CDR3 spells CASSYSTGATYEQYF. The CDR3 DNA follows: TGTGCCAGCAGTTACTCGACAGGGGCGACCTACGAGCAGTACTTC.

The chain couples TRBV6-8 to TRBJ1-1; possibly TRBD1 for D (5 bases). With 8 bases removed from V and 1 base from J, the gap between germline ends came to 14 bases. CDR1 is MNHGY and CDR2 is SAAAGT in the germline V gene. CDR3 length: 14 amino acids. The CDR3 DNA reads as TGTGCCAGCGGAATGGCTGGGGCGAACACTGAAGCTTTCTTT. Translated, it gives CASGMAGANTEAFF.

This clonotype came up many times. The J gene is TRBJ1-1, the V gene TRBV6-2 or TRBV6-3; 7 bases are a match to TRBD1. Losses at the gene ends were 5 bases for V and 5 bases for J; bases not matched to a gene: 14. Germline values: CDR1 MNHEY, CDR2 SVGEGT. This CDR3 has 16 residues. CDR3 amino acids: CASSEFRGRGTTEAFF. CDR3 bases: TGTGCCAGCAGTGAGTTTAGGGGCAGGGGGACTACTGAAGCTTTCTTT.

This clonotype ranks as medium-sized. The CDR3 coding sequence is TGTGCCAGCAGTACAGGGGAATATGGCTACACCTTC. Translated, it gives CASSTGEYGYTF. The rearrangement links TRBV28 to TRBJ1-2; TRBD1 matches at 7 bases. With V trimmed by 5 bases and J by 5 bases, 2 bases remained unmatched. This CDR3 region has 12 residues. CDR1 and CDR2 from the germline V gene are MDHEN and SYDVKM.

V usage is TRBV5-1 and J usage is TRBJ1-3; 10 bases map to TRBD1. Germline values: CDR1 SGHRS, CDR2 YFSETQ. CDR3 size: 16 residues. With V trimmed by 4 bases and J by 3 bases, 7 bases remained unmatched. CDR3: CASSRPGTGVGNTIYF. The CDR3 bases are TGCGCCAGCAGCCGTCCCGGGACAGGGGTTGGAAACACCATATATTTT. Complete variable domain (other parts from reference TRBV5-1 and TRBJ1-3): KAGVTQTPRYLIKTRGQQVTLSCSPISGHRSVSWYQQTPGQGLQFLFEYFSETQRNKGNFPGRFSGRQFSNSRSEMNVSTLELGDSALYLCASSRPGTGVGNTIYFGEGSWLTVV.

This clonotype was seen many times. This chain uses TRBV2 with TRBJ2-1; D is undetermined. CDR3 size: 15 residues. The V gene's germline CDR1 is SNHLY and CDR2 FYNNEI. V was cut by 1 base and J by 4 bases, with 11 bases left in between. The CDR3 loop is CASSEEAWGYNEQFF. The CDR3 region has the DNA TGTGCCAGCAGTGAAGAGGCGTGGGGATACAATGAGCAGTTCTTC.

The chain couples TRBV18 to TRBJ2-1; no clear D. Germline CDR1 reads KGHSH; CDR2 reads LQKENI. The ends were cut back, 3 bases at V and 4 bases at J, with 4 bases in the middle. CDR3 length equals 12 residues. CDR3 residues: CASSPQYNEQFF. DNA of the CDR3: TGTGCCAGCTCACCGCAATACAATGAGCAGTTCTTC.

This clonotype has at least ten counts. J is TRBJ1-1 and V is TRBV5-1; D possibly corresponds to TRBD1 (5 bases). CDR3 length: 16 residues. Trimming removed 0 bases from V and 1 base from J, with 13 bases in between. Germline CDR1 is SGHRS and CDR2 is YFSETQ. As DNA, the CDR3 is TGCGCCAGCAGCTTGGTTCCCGGGACGGAGAACACTGAAGCTTTCTTT. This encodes CASSLVPGTENTEAFF.

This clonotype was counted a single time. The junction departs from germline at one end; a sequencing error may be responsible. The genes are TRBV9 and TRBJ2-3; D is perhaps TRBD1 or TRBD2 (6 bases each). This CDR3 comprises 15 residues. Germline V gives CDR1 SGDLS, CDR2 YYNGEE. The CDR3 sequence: CGSSSRGPSTDTQYF. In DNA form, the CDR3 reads TGTGGCAGCAGCTCCCGGGGGCCTAGCACAGATACGCAGTATTTT.

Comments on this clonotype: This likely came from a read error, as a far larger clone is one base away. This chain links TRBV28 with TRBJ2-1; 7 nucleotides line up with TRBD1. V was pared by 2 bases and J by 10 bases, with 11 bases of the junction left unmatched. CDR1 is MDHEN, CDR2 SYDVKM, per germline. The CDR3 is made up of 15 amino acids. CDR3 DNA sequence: TGTGCCAGCAGTTTACCCGGGACAGAAAGCTACGAGCAGTTCTTC. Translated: CASSLPGTESYEQFF.

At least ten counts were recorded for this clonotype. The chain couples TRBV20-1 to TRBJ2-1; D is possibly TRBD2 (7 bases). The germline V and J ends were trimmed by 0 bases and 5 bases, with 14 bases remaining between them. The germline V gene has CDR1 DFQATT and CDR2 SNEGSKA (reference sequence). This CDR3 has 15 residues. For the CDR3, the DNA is TGCAGTGCTAGAGATTTGGGGGGGCCTCACAATGAGCAGTTCTTC. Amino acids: CSARDLGGPHNEQFF.

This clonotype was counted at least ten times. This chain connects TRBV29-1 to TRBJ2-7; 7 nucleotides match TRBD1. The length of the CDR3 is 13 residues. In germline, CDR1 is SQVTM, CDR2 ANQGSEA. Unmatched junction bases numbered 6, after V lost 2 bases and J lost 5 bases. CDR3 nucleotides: TGCAGCGTTGAAAAACAGGGGAGTCACGAGCAGTACTTC. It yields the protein CSVEKQGSHEQYF.

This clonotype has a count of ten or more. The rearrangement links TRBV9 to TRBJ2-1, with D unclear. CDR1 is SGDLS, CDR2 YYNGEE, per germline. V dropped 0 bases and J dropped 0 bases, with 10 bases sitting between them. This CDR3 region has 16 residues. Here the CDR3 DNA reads TGTGCCAGCAGCGTAGAAGTTTTAAGCTCCTACAATGAGCAGTTCTTC. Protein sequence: CASSVEVLSSYNEQFF.

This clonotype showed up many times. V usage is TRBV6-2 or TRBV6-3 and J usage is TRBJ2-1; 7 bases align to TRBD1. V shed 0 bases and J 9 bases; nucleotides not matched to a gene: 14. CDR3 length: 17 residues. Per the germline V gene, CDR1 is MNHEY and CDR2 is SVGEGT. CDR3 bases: TGTGCCAGCAGTTACTCGATTAGGGCAGACAGGGTGGGTGAGCAGTTCTTC. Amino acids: CASSYSIRADRVGEQFF.

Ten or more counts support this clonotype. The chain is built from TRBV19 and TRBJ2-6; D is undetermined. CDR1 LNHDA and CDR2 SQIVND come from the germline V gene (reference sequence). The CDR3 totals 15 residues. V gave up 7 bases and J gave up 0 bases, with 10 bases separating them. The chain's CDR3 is CASMRTLSGANVLTF. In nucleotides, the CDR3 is TGTGCCAGTATGAGAACCCTCTCTGGGGCCAACGTCCTGACTTTC. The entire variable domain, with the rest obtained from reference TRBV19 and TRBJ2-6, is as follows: DGGITQSPKYLFRKEGQNVTLSCEQNLNHDAMYWYRQDPGQGLRLIYYSQIVNDFQKGDIAEGYSVSREKKESFPLTVTSAQKNPTAFYLCASMRTLSGANVLTFGAGSRLTVL.

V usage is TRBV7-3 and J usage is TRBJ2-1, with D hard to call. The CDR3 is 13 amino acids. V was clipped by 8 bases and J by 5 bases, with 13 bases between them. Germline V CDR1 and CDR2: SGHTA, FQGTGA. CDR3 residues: CASSRTANNEQFF. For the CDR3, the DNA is TGTGCCAGCTCCAGAACAGCAAACAATGAGCAGTTCTTC.

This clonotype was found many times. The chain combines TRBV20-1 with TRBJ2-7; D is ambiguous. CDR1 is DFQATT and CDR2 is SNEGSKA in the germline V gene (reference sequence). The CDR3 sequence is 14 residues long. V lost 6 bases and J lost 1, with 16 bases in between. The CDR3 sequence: CSATSPNGSYEQYF. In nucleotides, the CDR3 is TGCAGTGCCACCTCCCCTAACGGGTCCTACGAGCAGTACTTC.

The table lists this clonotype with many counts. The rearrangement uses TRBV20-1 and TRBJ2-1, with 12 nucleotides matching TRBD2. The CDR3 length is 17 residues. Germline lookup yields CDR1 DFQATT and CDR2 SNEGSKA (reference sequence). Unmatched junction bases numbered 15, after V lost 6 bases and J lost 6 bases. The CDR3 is CSARRLAGEERVNEQFF. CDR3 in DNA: TGCAGTGCCAGAAGACTAGCGGGAGAGGAGAGGGTCAATGAGCAGTTCTTC.